This T cell receptor beta chain was sequenced during a study of T-cell reconstitution after alpha-beta-depleted transplantation in children. The library targeted TCRbeta and was prepared with unique molecular identifiers. TCRdb analysed the PCR reads with MiXCR anew, one entry per CDR3 protein. The sample includes around 380,000 distinct CDR3 sequences, about 11% of them seen just once. The CDR3 covers 15 residues. Trimming removed 7 bases from V and 2 bases from J, with 17 bases in between. The origin of this receptor is a human donor who donated a stem cell graft to a child with acute myeloid leukemia. The sample was PBMCs from the stem cell graft donor, taken from the stem cell graft. This sequence joins TRBV12-3 or TRBV12-4 and TRBJ1-1; no reliable D call. The CDR3 is CASMGTPRINTEAFF. For the CDR3, the DNA is TGTGCCAGCATGGGCACACCCCGAATAAACACTGAAGCTTTCTTT.